The present T cell receptor (beta chain) was sequenced within a study of PD-1 blockade in classical Hodgkin lymphoma. Findings and caveats of the study: Newly diagnosed patients reportedly had lower baseline TCR diversity than healthy donors.

Described time point: newly diagnosed, previously untreated cHL patient sample. Magnetic negative selection purified CD4+ T cells from thawed PBMCs. TCRdb keeps only in-frame clones here, not all; method: immunoSEQ multiplex PCR. The data contain 25,000 to 30,000 clones, roughly nine tenths of them singletons. The CDR3 contains 15 residues. Trimming at V came to 5 bases and at J to 4 bases, leaving 10 bases not matched to a gene. From germline, CDR1 is MGHDK and CDR2 SYGVNS. In regard to this clone: Its matching antigen is unknown.

Specimen: CD4+ T cells from blood. The chain carries TRBV25-1 and TRBJ2-7, with 8 bases fitting TRBD2. The receptor's source is a human donor with classical Hodgkin lymphoma. The DNA for the CDR3 is TGTGCCAGCAGTTCAAGCGGGAGTCTCGGGTACGAGCAGTACTTC. The encoded protein is CASSSSGSLGYEQYF.